This TCR beta chain was found in a study of long-term antiretroviral therapy in people with HIV. immunoSEQ v3.0 was run at survey level. Clones were sequenced by immunoSEQ multiplex PCR, and TCRdb holds only the in-frame ones, with some missing. The table shows around 30,000 clones, with approximately 85% occurring only once. People in the study who had HIV all got their treatment in the United States. This clone was recorded a few times. The sample in question was unsorted PBMCs, obtained 3 years after starting antiretroviral therapy. The origin of this receptor is a man aged 40-55 years with HIV.

This CDR3 reads CASSLVTGELFF. The CDR3 nucleotides read TGTGCCAGCAGCTTAGTCACCGGGGAGCTGTTTTTT. The chain carries TRBV7-3 and TRBJ2-2; D unresolved. Trimming took 2 bases from V and 4 from J, leaving 2 bases between them. The CDR3 sequence is 12 residues long. CDR1 and CDR2 from the germline V gene are SGHTA and FQGTGA.